These T cell receptor beta chains were read from a single sample in a study of cytomegalovirus exposure and HLA in healthy donors. TCRdb's table, derived via immunoSEQ multiplex PCR, lists solely in-frame clones and lacks some. The profile shows around 190,000 clones, around 90% of them singletons. Sequences were obtained from PBMCs. The receptors were gathered from a woman aged 18-29 years in good health and CMV-seronegative. The CDR3 runs from the conserved cysteine through the conserved F or W. D genes are given only for firm matches.

>TRBV2|TRBJ2-1|-
CASIRLNEQFF
TGTGCCAGCATCAGACTCAATGAGCAGTTCTTC
>TRBV28|TRBJ1-5|TRBD1
CASTDRVKGSNQPQHF
TGTGCCAGCACAGACAGGGTTAAAGGTAGCAATCAGCCCCAGCATTTT
>TRBV7-2|TRBJ1-5|-
CASSLWEGYQPQHF
TGTGCCAGCAGCTTATGGGAGGGATATCAGCCCCAGCATTTT
>TRBV6-5|TRBJ2-1|TRBD2
CASTDPGGYNEQFF
TGTGCCAGCACGGATCCGGGGGGGTACAATGAGCAGTTCTTC
>TRBV7-2|TRBJ2-7|-
CASSHRFTYEQYF
TGTGCCAGCAGCCACAGGTTTACCTACGAGCAGTACTTC
>TRBV9|TRBJ2-2|-
CASSTSGNTGELFF
TGTGCCAGCAGCACAAGCGGTAACACCGGGGAGCTGTTTTTT
>TRBV9|TRBJ2-7|TRBD1
CASSETGTHYEQYF
TGTGCCAGCAGCGAGACAGGGACCCACTACGAGCAGTACTTC
>TRBV5-4|TRBJ2-3|TRBD2
CASSRTSGGTQADTQYF
TGTGCCAGCAGCAGGACTAGCGGGGGTACTCAGGCAGATACGCAGTATTTT
>TRBV18|TRBJ1-5|TRBD1
CASSPRQGLSNQPQHF
TGTGCCAGCTCACCACGACAGGGTCTTAGCAATCAGCCCCAGCATTTT
>TRBV2|TRBJ2-1|-
CASSEEAGIYNEQFF
TGTGCCAGCAGTGAAGAGGCAGGGATCTACAATGAGCAGTTCTTC
>TRBV6-5|TRBJ1-1|-
CASRKDTNTEAFF
TGTGCCAGCAGAAAGGACACGAACACTGAAGCTTTCTTT